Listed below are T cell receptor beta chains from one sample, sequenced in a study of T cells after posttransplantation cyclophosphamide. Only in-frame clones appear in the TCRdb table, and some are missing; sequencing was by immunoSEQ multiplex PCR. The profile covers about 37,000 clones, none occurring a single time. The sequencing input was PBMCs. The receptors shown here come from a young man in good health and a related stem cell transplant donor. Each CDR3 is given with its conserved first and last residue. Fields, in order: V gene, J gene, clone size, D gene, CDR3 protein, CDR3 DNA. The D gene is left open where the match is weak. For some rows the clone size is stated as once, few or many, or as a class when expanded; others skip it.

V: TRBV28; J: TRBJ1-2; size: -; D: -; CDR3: CASAEDGGTYGYTF; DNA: TGTGCCAGTGCCGAAGACGGGGGGACTTATGGCTACACCTTC
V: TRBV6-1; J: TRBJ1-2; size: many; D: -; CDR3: CATETDSHYGYTF; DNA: TGTGCCACCGAGACAGACTCCCACTATGGCTACACCTTC
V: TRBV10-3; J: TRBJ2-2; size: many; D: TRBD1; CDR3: CAIRGGTRTGGFDTGELFF; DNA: TGTGCCATCAGGGGGGGGACGCGGACAGGGGGCTTCGACACCGGGGAGCTGTTTTTT
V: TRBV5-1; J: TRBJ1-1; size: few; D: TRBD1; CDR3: CASSLAGTGASSGEAFF; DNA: TGCGCCAGCAGCTTGGCGGGGACAGGCGCCTCTTCGGGCGAAGCTTTCTTT
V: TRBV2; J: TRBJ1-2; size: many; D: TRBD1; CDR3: CASSFLQGGVSYGYTF; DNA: TGTGCCAGCAGCTTTCTCCAGGGGGGTGTTTCCTATGGCTACACCTTC
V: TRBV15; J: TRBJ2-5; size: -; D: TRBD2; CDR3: CATSREAGGPETQYF; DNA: TGTGCCACCAGCAGAGAAGCGGGGGGGCCAGAGACCCAGTACTTC
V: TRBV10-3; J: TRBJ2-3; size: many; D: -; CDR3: CASRRGRTDTQYF; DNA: TGTGCCTCAAGAAGGGGAAGAACAGATACGCAGTATTTT
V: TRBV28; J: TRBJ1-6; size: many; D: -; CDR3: CASSYSSSYNSPLHF; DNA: TGTGCCAGCAGCTACTCGAGCTCCTATAATTCACCCCTCCACTTT
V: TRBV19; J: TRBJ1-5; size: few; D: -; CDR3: CASSSIYAGGLSNQPQHF; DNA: TGTGCCAGTAGTAGTATCTACGCCGGTGGTCTCAGCAATCAGCCCCAGCATTTT
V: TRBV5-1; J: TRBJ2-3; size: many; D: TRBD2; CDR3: CASRVGLGSSTDTQYF; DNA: TGCGCCAGCAGGGTGGGACTAGGTTCCAGCACAGATACGCAGTATTTT
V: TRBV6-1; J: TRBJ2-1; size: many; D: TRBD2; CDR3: CASSGEASGGRTYNEQFF; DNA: TGTGCCAGCAGTGGGGAGGCTAGCGGGGGGAGGACCTACAATGAGCAGTTCTTC
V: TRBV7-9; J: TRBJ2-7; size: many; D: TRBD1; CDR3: CASSLATGGTAYEQYF; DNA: TGTGCCAGCAGCTTGGCGACAGGGGGCACCGCCTACGAGCAGTACTTC
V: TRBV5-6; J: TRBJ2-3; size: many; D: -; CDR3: CASNSGGFKRGDTQYF; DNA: TGTGCCAGCAACTCTGGTGGCTTCAAAAGGGGAGATACGCAGTATTTT
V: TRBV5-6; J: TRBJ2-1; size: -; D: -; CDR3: CASSLWEGAMAEQFF; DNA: TGTGCCAGCAGCTTGTGGGAGGGGGCGATGGCTGAGCAGTTCTTC